This paragraph reports one T cell receptor (beta chain). Its antigen is not yet known. It has no much larger one-base neighbor in the sample; base qualities were not kept. Another Seattle source contributed samples from volunteer blood donors who had recovered from COVID-19. Collaborating institutions collected whole blood in K2EDTA tubes following their own protocols. Collaborator samples were shipped for TCRbeta analysis as frozen whole blood, isolated PBMCs, or DNA extracted from either sample type. This sample is part of a study of blood T cell repertoires in COVID-19 (TCRdb year 2020). Some background on the complete study: Collaborator samples came from the United States, Italy and Spain and covered acute and convalescent phases of COVID-19. The prospective study material was composed of cDNA or gDNA derived from T cells, B-cell-depleted T cells, or PBMCs. Deeply sampled blood TCRbeta repertoires from subjects exposed to, actively infected with, or recovered from COVID-19 were included in the dataset. The repertoires were made available in a free public database intended to serve as a resource for research on the immune response to SARS-CoV-2. The samples were drawn from the first 160 participants of the ongoing ImmuneRACE study and from roughly 1,300 subjects provided by 6 global collaborators. Sample metadata almost always included a de-identified subject ID, COVID-19 status, age in years and sex. Where available, HLA class I and class II types were obtained from metadata supplied by the sample provider rather than from assay-based typing.

What the study reported, not specific to this receptor: The quantity of clinical and demographic metadata differed by source and by participant and was supplied without curation.

The immunoSEQ Assay, a bias-controlled multiplex PCR, was used to amplify TCRbeta CDR3 regions from genomic DNA. The source study handled its data this way. Within the assay, amplification of reference gene primers was used to estimate how many nucleated cells each sample contained. Sequence reads were collapsed and filtered to measure the absolute abundance of every unique TCRbeta CDR3 rearrangement. For each sample, productive Simpson clonality was calculated as the square root of Simpson's diversity index across productive rearrangements. The table was pulled from immuneACCESS by TCRdb, which kept in-frame rearrangements only. Such tables lose some clones; where checked, under half of the loss comes from unresolved V genes, and the rest has no known cause. V and J calls and clone size are copied from that table; D and trimming were computed from the DNA. Here the sample has 270,000 or so clones; approximately 89% occur a single time. The ten top clones hold 4% to 5% of the sample.

Including the terminal cysteine and phenylalanine, the CDR3 comprises 14 residues. CDR3 DNA only is kept here, 42 bases in frame from base 1. Via the germline V gene, CDR1 is SGHTA and CDR2 FQGNSA. V is pared back by 5 bases and J by 10 bases, with 18 bases lying between the germline termini. The V and J segments used are TRBV7-2 and TRBJ2-1, with TRBD2 perhaps the D gene, on 6 matching bases. This TCR was sampled from a woman between 40 and 55 years old who had recovered from COVID-19. Sequencing was performed on peripheral blood. The nucleotide sequence reads as follows: TGTGCCAGCAGCATGGGGAGGACCTGGGCGGAGCAGTTCTTC. Protein translation: CASSMGRTWAEQFF.